This is a list of T cell receptor beta chains from one sample in a study of a mutant IDH1 vaccine in newly diagnosed glioma. These receptors' antigens are unknown. Assay used: immunoSEQ multiplex PCR; TCRdb lists only in-frame clones, some missing. This table holds about 42,000 clones, approximately 80% found once. The material was PBMCs, obtained from a glioma patient whose treatment included an IDH1 peptide vaccine. The origin of the receptors is a woman aged 45 to 65 with glioma. Each CDR3 is given with its conserved first and last residue. The order of the fields is V gene, D gene, CDR3 length, clone size, J gene, CDR3 protein, CDR3 DNA. The D gene is left open where the match is weak. Size tells how often a clone was seen (once, few, many) or the class of an expanded clone, and some rows leave it out.

V: TRBV5-1
D: -
length: 14
size: -
J: TRBJ2-1
CDR3: CASSFSGAYNEQFF
DNA: TGCGCCAGCAGCTTTTCCGGGGCCTACAATGAGCAGTTCTTC

V: TRBV2
D: -
length: 14
size: -
J: TRBJ1-5
CDR3: CASTEVQGSQPQHF
DNA: TGTGCCAGCACCGAGGTCCAGGGAAGTCAGCCCCAGCATTTT

V: TRBV27
D: -
length: 12
size: -
J: TRBJ1-4
CDR3: CASSLLGEKLFF
DNA: TGTGCCAGCAGTTTATTGGGTGAAAAACTGTTTTTT

V: TRBV23-1
D: TRBD1
length: 21
size: -
J: TRBJ2-2
CDR3: CASLNSRQRTGAITNTGELFF
DNA: TGCGCCAGCCTCAACTCGCGCCAGCGGACAGGGGCAATAACGAACACCGGGGAGCTGTTTTTT

V: TRBV5-1
D: -
length: 14
size: -
J: TRBJ1-1
CDR3: CASSQSQVNTEAFF
DNA: TGCGCCAGCAGCCAGTCACAGGTGAACACTGAAGCTTTCTTT

V: TRBV5-1
D: TRBD1
length: 17
size: -
J: TRBJ1-5
CDR3: CASSLGTGGLGNQPQHF
DNA: TGCGCCAGCAGCCTCGGGACAGGGGGCTTAGGCAATCAGCCCCAGCATTTT

V: TRBV5-4
D: -
length: 18
size: -
J: TRBJ1-3
CDR3: CASSSSSLRKNSGNTIYF
DNA: TGTGCCAGCAGCTCATCAAGCCTCAGGAAAAACTCTGGAAACACCATATATTTT

V: TRBV4-1
D: -
length: 18
size: once
J: TRBJ1-6
CDR3: CASSQAPVGESYNSPLHF
DNA: TGCGCCAGCAGCCAGGCACCAGTGGGGGAATCCTATAATTCACCCCTCCACTTT

V: TRBV6-5
D: -
length: 15
size: -
J: TRBJ2-7
CDR3: CASSYGERTTYEQYF
DNA: TGTGCCAGCAGTTACGGCGAAAGGACTACCTACGAGCAGTACTTC

V: TRBV18
D: -
length: 15
size: -
J: TRBJ1-4
CDR3: CASSSGHGEVEKLFF
DNA: TGTGCCAGCTCATCTGGGCACGGAGAGGTCGAAAAACTGTTTTTT